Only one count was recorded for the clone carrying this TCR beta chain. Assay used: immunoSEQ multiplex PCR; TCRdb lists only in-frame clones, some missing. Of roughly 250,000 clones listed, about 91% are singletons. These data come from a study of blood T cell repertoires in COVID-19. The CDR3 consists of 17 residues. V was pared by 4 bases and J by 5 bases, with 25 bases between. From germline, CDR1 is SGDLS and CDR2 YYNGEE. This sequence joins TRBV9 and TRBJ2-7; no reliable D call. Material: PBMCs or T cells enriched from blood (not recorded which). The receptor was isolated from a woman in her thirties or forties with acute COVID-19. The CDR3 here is CASSLSETIDQDHEQYF. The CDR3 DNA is TGTGCCAGCAGCCTAAGTGAAACCATAGATCAGGATCACGAGCAGTACTTC.